A selection of T cell receptor beta chains follows, all from one sample in a study of blood T cell repertoires in COVID-19. Data came from immunoSEQ multiplex PCR; TCRdb stores just in-frame clones and leaves some out. The sample consists of roughly 180,000 clones, about 85% of them appearing once. The sample comprised peripheral blood. The receptors were gathered from a man in his sixties who had recovered from COVID-19. The conserved cysteine and the conserved F or W are not part of the CDR3 here. Clone size appears in some rows only: once, few, many, or a class for an expanded clone.

ASSYPSRGGQSSYEQY 16 TRBJ2-7 TRBV6-2/TRBV6-3 once
ASSRDTDSPLH 11 TRBJ1-6 TRBV2 NA
ASGQSGANVLT 11 TRBJ2-6 TRBV19 few
ASSLRGEQF 9 TRBJ2-1 TRBV3-1/TRBV3-2 NA
ASTTSGNSPLH 11 TRBJ1-6 TRBV12-3/TRBV12-4 few
ASSIKMGAHSEQF 13 TRBJ2-1 TRBV19 NA
ASSLLGSGNTEAF 13 TRBJ1-1 TRBV7-3 NA
ASSLAGGQNTGELF 14 TRBJ2-2 TRBV5-1 few
ASSPDRVNTEAF 12 TRBJ1-1 TRBV18 few
ASSNRDTPYEQY 12 TRBJ2-7 TRBV19 NA
AWGTGGRSHGYT 12 TRBJ1-2 TRBV30 NA
ASSWTGPPHAEAF 13 TRBJ1-1 TRBV6-5 NA
ASSPNGRAQETQY 13 TRBJ2-5 TRBV7-2 NA
ASSQAGASATNEKLF 15 TRBJ1-4 TRBV4-1 NA
ASSLQGEQY 9 TRBJ2-7 TRBV7-9 NA
ASSLGGVGYGYT 12 TRBJ1-2 TRBV6-6 NA
ASSRGTDTQY 10 TRBJ2-3 TRBV18 few
ASSLVVAGPSTDTQY 15 TRBJ2-3 TRBV5-1 NA